This passage covers 31 T cell receptor beta chains from one sample sequenced in a study of early T cells in non-severe SARS-CoV-2 infection (dated by TCRdb to the early 2020s). Library method: 5' RACE. TCRdb names NextSeq 500 as the instrument used. TCRdb passed the public sequencing reads through fastp at Q25 and MiXCR, retaining productive beta sequences. When rows share a CDR3 protein, they turn into one entry using the most common DNA and genes. The sample contains fewer than 100,000 distinct CDR3 sequences, approximately 16% of them found a single time. Approximately 2.9% of the sample is in the top ten clones. The source material was whole blood. The source of these receptors is an adult who was a healthcare worker with PCR-confirmed SARS-CoV-2 infection or an uninfected control (not recorded which).

The rearrangement links TRBV12-3 or TRBV12-4 to TRBJ1-6; D might be TRBD1 (5 bases). CDR3 length equals 14 residues. V dropped 6 bases and J dropped 5 bases, with 11 bases sitting between them. This CDR3 reads CASRRGPNNSPLHF. The CDR3 DNA reads TGTGCCAGCAGGAGGGGTCCCAATAATTCACCCCTCCACTTT.

The DNA of the CDR3 is TGCGCCAGCACGGGAGGAGAGGGCTACAATGAGCAGTTCTTC. It specifies CASTGGEGYNEQFF. V usage is TRBV5-1 and J usage is TRBJ2-1; 7 bases map to TRBD2. This CDR3 region has 14 residues. Germline CDR1 is SGHRS and CDR2 is YFSETQ. With V trimmed by 6 bases and J by 3 bases, 6 bases remained unmatched.

This clonotype has just a few counts. The chain uses TRBV20-1 and TRBJ2-1; D not certain. Germline lookup yields CDR1 DFQATT and CDR2 SNEGSKA (reference sequence). The V and J ends lost 2 bases and 0 bases respectively, with 14 bases between them. CDR3 length: 16 residues. CDR3 bases: TGCAGTGCTAGATCAGCAACCGGATCCTCCTACAATGAGCAGTTCTTC. As protein: CSARSATGSSYNEQFF.

This chain links TRBV5-5 with TRBJ2-1, with 7 nucleotides matching TRBD2. The CDR3 length is 14 residues. In germline, CDR1 is SGHKS, CDR2 YYEKEE (reference sequence). The ends lost 2 bases at V and 7 bases at J; junction bases unmatched: 6. The DNA of the CDR3 is TGTGCCAGCAGCTTCCGCGGGAGCATGAATGAGCAGTTCTTC. Translating gives CASSFRGSMNEQFF.

The chain links TRBV12-3 or TRBV12-4 to TRBJ1-5, with D uncertain. CDR3 length equals 14 residues. V was pared by 5 bases and J by 3 bases, with 11 bases between. The CDR3 is CASSPGRYNQPQHF. CDR3 DNA sequence: TGTGCCAGCAGTCCAGGACGGTACAATCAGCCCCAGCATTTT.

The chain is built from TRBV6-5 and TRBJ1-2; D remains unclear. CDR3 length equals 14 residues. CDR1 and CDR2 from the germline V gene are MNHEY and SVGAGI. The V end was cut by 7 bases, the J end by 5 bases, with 17 bases between. The DNA of the CDR3 is TGTGCCAGCAAAGTTACGGGTGTTAGTTATGGCTACACCTTC. This sequence encodes CASKVTGVSYGYTF.

The chain employs TRBV5-4 and TRBJ2-2; TRBD2 aligns across 7 bases. This CDR3 region has 17 residues. CDR1 is SGHNT, CDR2 YYREEE, per germline (reference sequence). V shed 0 bases and J 1 base; nucleotides not matched to a gene: 6. CDR3 protein: CASSLAGLAVNTGELFF. In nucleotides, the CDR3 is TGTGCCAGCAGCTTGGCCGGCCTAGCGGTGAACACCGGGGAGCTGTTTTTT.

CDR3 bases: TGTGCCAGCAGCTTAGGAAGCCGTAGGGATACGCAGTATTTT. Translation gives CASSLGSRRDTQYF. This chain links TRBV7-3 with TRBJ2-3, with no clear D. The V gene's germline CDR1 is SGHTA and CDR2 FQGTGA. Between the trimmed V and J ends, which lost 2 bases and 6 bases, there was a span of 12 bases. The CDR3 sequence is 14 residues long.

This clonotype came up a few times. The chain uses TRBV18 and TRBJ2-3, with D tentatively TRBD2 (5 bases). V lost 3 bases and J lost 5, with 12 bases in between. The germline V gene encodes CDR1 KGHSH and CDR2 LQKENI. This CDR3 spans 14 amino acids. DNA for the CDR3: TGTGCCAGCTCACCCCCCGGCGGAGGAGATACGCAGTATTTT. Translating gives CASSPPGGGDTQYF.

The chain combines TRBV27 with TRBJ1-6; TRBD1 matches 7 bases. Germline V gives CDR1 MNHEY, CDR2 SMNVEV (reference sequence). Trimming removed 5 bases from V and 7 bases from J; junction bases left unmatched: 5. The CDR3 has 14 amino acids. The CDR3 DNA follows: TGTGCCAGCAGTGGCCGGGACAGAAATTCACCCCTCCACTTT. Translated, it gives CASSGRDRNSPLHF.

Many counts were recorded for this clonotype. The rearrangement links TRBV29-1 to TRBJ1-1; weak D call: TRBD1 (6 bases). This CDR3 is built from 13 residues. Looked up from germline, CDR1 is SQVTM and CDR2 is ANQGSEA. Trimming stripped 0 bases from V and 4 bases from J, with 9 bases between. The CDR3 DNA is TGCAGCGTTGAAGATAGGGGGTTCACTGAAGCTTTCTTT. As protein: CSVEDRGFTEAFF.

The J gene is TRBJ1-5, the V gene TRBV28; TRBD1 matches 7 bases. CDR1 is MDHEN and CDR2 is SYDVKM in the germline V gene. V lost 6 bases, J lost 3 bases, and 11 bases stayed unmatched. The CDR3 is 16 amino acids. CDR3 DNA: TGTGCCAGCAGCCTACCGGGACAGACAAACAATCAGCCCCAGCATTTT. This codes for CASSLPGQTNNQPQHF.

In this sample, this clonotype turned up a few times. The chain is built from TRBV30 and TRBJ1-2; D is unresolved. The CDR3 runs 12 residues. In germline, CDR1 is GTSNPN, CDR2 SVGIG (reference sequence). Trimming cost V 2 bases and J 4 bases, with 8 bases left between them. CDR3 coding DNA: TGTGCCTGGAGTAAAGGCGGCTATGGCTACACCTTC. Amino acids: CAWSKGGYGYTF.

The chain employs TRBV12-3 or TRBV12-4 and TRBJ2-7; the D gene is possibly TRBD2 (6 bases). This CDR3 is built from 13 residues. The V end was cut by 3 bases, the J end by 7 bases, with 13 bases between. The CDR3 region has the DNA TGTGCCAGCAGTTTGGTGACGGGGGAGGAGCAGTACTTC. It codes for CASSLVTGEEQYF.

This clonotype was picked up many times. This sequence joins TRBV5-1 and TRBJ2-2, with D perhaps given as TRBD1 or TRBD2 (6 bases each). CDR1 and CDR2 from the germline V gene are SGHRS and YFSETQ. V was clipped by 2 bases and J by 6 bases, with 11 bases between them. The CDR3 runs 14 residues. The DNA for the CDR3 is TGCGCCAGCAGCTTCGGGGGCGAAGCCGGGGAGCTGTTTTTT. It codes for CASSFGGEAGELFF. The entire variable domain, with the rest obtained from reference TRBV5-1 and TRBJ2-2, is as follows: KAGVTQTPRYLIKTRGQQVTLSCSPISGHRSVSWYQQTPGQGLQFLFEYFSETQRNKGNFPGRFSGRQFSNSRSEMNVSTLELGDSALYLCASSFGGEAGELFFGEGSRLTVL.

The chain carries TRBV21-1 and TRBJ2-1; the D call in the table, TRBD2, was not verified against the DNA. TRBV21-1 is a recognized pseudogene. The CDR3 runs 12 residues. The DNA for the CDR3 is TGTGCCAGCAGAGAACTAGCGAATGAGCAGTTCTTC. Its protein product is CASRELANEQFF.

This clonotype was seen ten or more times. The chain has TRBV28 and TRBJ1-1; tentatively, D is TRBD1 (5 bases). This CDR3 has 15 amino acids. V was pared by 6 bases and J by 7 bases, with 21 bases between. CDR1 and CDR2 (germline): MDHEN, SYDVKM. The DNA for the CDR3 is TGTGCCAGCAGAAAAGGGACCTCGTCGGCCGGTGAAGCTTTCTTT. Translating gives CASRKGTSSAGEAFF.

This clonotype was seen ten or more times. The genes are TRBV20-1 and TRBJ1-1; tentatively, D is TRBD1 (5 bases). This CDR3 contains 13 residues. Germline V gene sequence: CDR1 DFQATT, CDR2 SNEGSKA (reference sequence). Trimming removed 0 bases from V and 8 bases from J, with 13 bases in between. The CDR3 region is CSARDEGKAEAFF. The CDR3, as DNA: TGCAGTGCTAGAGATGAGGGGAAGGCAGAAGCTTTCTTT.

This clonotype was observed a handful of times. This chain connects TRBV6-5 to TRBJ1-2; no reliable D call. CDR1 and CDR2 (germline): MNHEY, SVGAGI. This CDR3 has 15 amino acids. The germline V and J ends were trimmed by 6 bases and 4 bases, with 18 bases remaining between them. The CDR3 protein is CASRTGLRRSYGYTF. As DNA, the CDR3 is TGTGCCAGCAGGACGGGCCTTCGACGCTCCTATGGCTACACCTTC.

This clonotype was seen more than once but under ten times. V gene TRBV11-2 combines with J gene TRBJ2-5, with D hard to call. Trimming took 6 bases from V and 4 from J, leaving 21 bases between them. Looked up from germline, CDR1 is SGHAT and CDR2 is FQNNGV. This CDR3 region has 16 residues. The CDR3 nucleotides are TGTGCCAGCAGGGGCCACACGGCGTGGAACAGAGAGACCCAGTACTTC. Protein: CASRGHTAWNRETQYF.

The chain couples TRBV10-3 to TRBJ1-4, with D hard to call. Germline values: CDR1 ENHRY, CDR2 SYGVKD. V lost 3 bases and J lost 3, with 8 bases in between. The CDR3 is made up of 14 amino acids. The CDR3 region is CAISERTANEKLFF. The CDR3 bases are TGTGCCATCAGTGAACGTACGGCTAATGAAAAACTGTTTTTT.

Many counts were recorded for this clonotype. CDR3 in DNA: TGTGCCAGCAGTTACTCCCAAACTGACGGAAACACCATATATTTT. This translates into CASSYSQTDGNTIYF. V and J are TRBV6-6 and TRBJ1-3; no clear D. V lost 0 bases and J 4 bases, leaving 10 bases between the germline ends. Germline V gene data show CDR1 as MNHNY and CDR2 as SVGAGI (reference sequence). The CDR3 spans 15 residues.

This clonotype was recorded a few times. The rearrangement links TRBV2 to TRBJ2-3, with 10 bases matching TRBD2. From germline, CDR1 is SNHLY and CDR2 FYNNEI. This CDR3 spans 15 amino acids. The V gene end was trimmed by 7 bases and the J gene end by 6 bases; junction bases not matched to a gene: 10. This CDR3 reads CASTSGAGGQDTQYF. The DNA of the CDR3 is TGTGCCAGCACCTCCGGAGCGGGGGGGCAGGATACGCAGTATTTT.

The V gene is TRBV5-4, the J gene TRBJ2-7; D not resolved. Trimming pared 0 bases from V and 9 bases from J, leaving 13 bases between. The CDR3 spans 13 residues. Germline CDR1 is SGHNT and CDR2 is YYREEE (reference sequence). CDR3 sequence (DNA): TGTGCCAGCAGCTTGGTGTCTAGAGAGGTGCAGTACTTC. Encoded protein: CASSLVSREVQYF.

The chain uses TRBV7-2 and TRBJ1-6, with TRBD1 as a possible D gene (5 bases). Germline assignment: CDR1 SGHTA and CDR2 FQGNSA. This CDR3 contains 13 residues. With 3 bases removed from V and 7 bases from J, the gap between germline ends came to 7 bases. The CDR3 region is CASSFSGNSPLHF. The CDR3 DNA is TGTGCCAGCAGCTTCTCAGGGAATTCACCCCTCCACTTT.

This clonotype was recorded a few times. This chain joins TRBV28 and TRBJ1-5; perhaps TRBD1 as D (6 bases). Germline V gene sequence: CDR1 MDHEN, CDR2 SYDVKM. The CDR3 runs to 14 residues. V lost 5 bases and J 5 bases, leaving 13 bases between the germline ends. The CDR3 DNA reads TGTGCCAGCAGTGCATACAGGGATTATCAGCCCCAGCATTTT. Encoded protein: CASSAYRDYQPQHF.

This clonotype was recorded a few times. The J gene is TRBJ2-7, the V gene TRBV28; no firm D call. Trimming removed 4 bases from V and 7 bases from J, with 8 bases in between. The CDR3 runs to 11 residues. Germline V gene lookup returns CDR1 MDHEN and CDR2 SYDVKM. The CDR3 DNA follows: TGTGCCAGCAGTTCCCTACGGGAGCAGTACTTC. It specifies CASSSLREQYF.

This clonotype was counted a single time. This chain uses TRBV6-6 with TRBJ2-7; 8 nucleotides align to TRBD2. The length of the CDR3 is 16 residues. CDR1 and CDR2 from the germline V gene are MNHNY and SVGAGI (reference sequence). Unmatched junction bases numbered 8, after V lost 2 bases and J lost 2 bases. This CDR3 is CASSYLIGGAPYEQYF. The CDR3 region has the DNA TGTGCCAGCAGTTACCTGATCGGGGGGGCACCCTACGAGCAGTACTTC.

V is TRBV7-9 and J is TRBJ1-2; no clear D. Germline loops: CDR1 SEHNR, CDR2 FQNEAQ (reference sequence). CDR3 length: 13 residues. Trimming took 1 base from V and 4 from J, leaving 7 bases between them. The CDR3 reads CASSLGGSYGYTF. CDR3 coding DNA: TGTGCCAGCAGCTTAGGAGGCAGCTATGGCTACACCTTC.

This chain joins TRBV7-8 and TRBJ2-2; D is unresolved. There are 15 residues in the CDR3. Per germline, CDR1 SGHVS and CDR2 FQNEAQ. V shed 5 bases and J shed 0 bases, with 10 bases lying between them. This CDR3 reads CASSPTPANTGELFF. CDR3 bases: TGTGCCAGCAGCCCGACACCGGCGAACACCGGGGAGCTGTTTTTT. The full variable domain, rest sourced from reference TRBV7-8 and TRBJ2-2, is GAGVSQSPRYKVAKRGQDVALRCDPISGHVSLFWYQQALGQGPEFLTYFQNEAQLDKSGLPSDRFFAERPEGSVSTLKIQRTQQEDSAVYLCASSPTPANTGELFFGEGSRLTVL.

This clonotype has a handful of counts. This sequence joins TRBV10-3 and TRBJ2-5; a possible D gene is TRBD2 (7 bases). Germline V gene lookup returns CDR1 ENHRY and CDR2 SYGVKD. Deletions cut 6 bases from V and 3 bases from J, with 14 bases between. The length of the CDR3 is 14 residues. Here the CDR3 reads CAISARGAEETQYF. The CDR3 DNA sequence: TGTGCCATCAGCGCTCGGGGGGCCGAAGAGACCCAGTACTTC.